This is a list of T cell receptor beta chains from one sample in a study of blood T cell repertoires in COVID-19. Assay: immunoSEQ multiplex PCR; the TCRdb copy retains only in-frame clones and omits some. This sample has a few hundred thousand clones, with around 90% found just once. Sequencing was carried out using peripheral blood. These receptors were obtained from a man aged 18-30 years with active or convalescent COVID-19. CDR3s include the opening cysteine and the closing phenylalanine or tryptophan. D genes are given only for firm matches. Size values are once, few and many counts, or a class for expanded clones, and some rows have none.

CDR3nt: TGCAGCGTTTCCCGGGACAGGCAAGGCCCTGAAGCTTTCTTT
CDR3aa: CSVSRDRQGPEAFF
abundance: NA
v_gene: TRBV29-1
j_gene: TRBJ1-1
d_gene: TRBD1

CDR3nt: TGTGCCAGCAGCGGACGGGACAGGGAGTTCTACGAGCAGTACTTC
CDR3aa: CASSGRDREFYEQYF
abundance: NA
v_gene: TRBV28
j_gene: TRBJ2-7
d_gene: TRBD1

CDR3nt: TGTGCCAGTAGTCAAAGACAGGGGTACGGCTACACCTTC
CDR3aa: CASSQRQGYGYTF
abundance: NA
v_gene: TRBV19
j_gene: TRBJ1-2
d_gene: TRBD1

CDR3nt: TGTGCCAGTAGTATCCGGACAGGGCCTGTCTACGAGCAGTACTTC
CDR3aa: CASSIRTGPVYEQYF
abundance: NA
v_gene: TRBV19
j_gene: TRBJ2-7
d_gene: TRBD1

CDR3nt: TGCAGCGGCGGGAGACTAGCGGCCACAGATACGCAGTATTTT
CDR3aa: CSGGRLAATDTQYF
abundance: NA
v_gene: TRBV29-1
j_gene: TRBJ2-3
d_gene: TRBD2

CDR3nt: TGTGCCAGCAGTTCTCGACTAGCGGGGTTATACGAGCAGTACTTC
CDR3aa: CASSSRLAGLYEQYF
abundance: NA
v_gene: TRBV27
j_gene: TRBJ2-7
d_gene: TRBD2

CDR3nt: TGCGCCAGCAGCCCGGACAGGGGGCGGGTCGAAGCTTTCTTT
CDR3aa: CASSPDRGRVEAFF
abundance: NA
v_gene: TRBV5-1
j_gene: TRBJ1-1
d_gene: TRBD1

CDR3nt: TGTGCCAGCAGTTTATTTCAAGCGTCGGAGCAGTTCTTC
CDR3aa: CASSLFQASEQFF
abundance: once
v_gene: TRBV28
j_gene: TRBJ2-1
d_gene: NA

CDR3nt: TGTGCCAGCAGTGTTCAACCGGGACAGGGGATCACTGAAGCTTTCTTT
CDR3aa: CASSVQPGQGITEAFF
abundance: NA
v_gene: TRBV6-1
j_gene: TRBJ1-1
d_gene: TRBD1

CDR3nt: TGTGCCAGCAGGGAAGACAGGGGCTATAATTCACCCCTCCACTTT
CDR3aa: CASREDRGYNSPLHF
abundance: NA
v_gene: TRBV2
j_gene: TRBJ1-6
d_gene: TRBD1

CDR3nt: TGTGCCAGCAGCCAATCTAAGTTACTAGATACGCAGTATTTT
CDR3aa: CASSQSKLLDTQYF
abundance: NA
v_gene: TRBV13
j_gene: TRBJ2-3
d_gene: NA

CDR3nt: TGCAGCGCTCTCGGACTAGCGGGGAAGCGCAGTATAACCGCAGATACGCAGTATTTT
CDR3aa: CSALGLAGKRSITADTQYF
abundance: NA
v_gene: TRBV29-1
j_gene: TRBJ2-3
d_gene: TRBD2

CDR3nt: TGTGCCAGCAGCCCGCGGCAGTTTTTCTACGAGCAGTACTTC
CDR3aa: CASSPRQFFYEQYF
abundance: NA
v_gene: TRBV16
j_gene: TRBJ2-7
d_gene: NA

CDR3nt: TGTGCCAGCAGTTACAACTCCTACGAGCAGTACTTC
CDR3aa: CASSYNSYEQYF
abundance: NA
v_gene: TRBV28
j_gene: TRBJ2-7
d_gene: NA

CDR3nt: TGCGCCAGCAGGGACTACTCGAGCTCCTACGAGCAGTACTTC
CDR3aa: CASRDYSSSYEQYF
abundance: NA
v_gene: TRBV10-2
j_gene: TRBJ2-7
d_gene: NA

CDR3nt: TGTGCCAGCAGTTCGGGCGGGGTGAGGGCCAAAAACATTCAGTACTTC
CDR3aa: CASSSGGVRAKNIQYF
abundance: NA
v_gene: TRBV6-5
j_gene: TRBJ2-4
d_gene: NA

CDR3nt: TGTGCCAGCAGCCAAGAGGGGGGGGCAGAGACCCAGTACTTC
CDR3aa: CASSQEGGAETQYF
abundance: once
v_gene: TRBV3-1/TRBV3-2
j_gene: TRBJ2-5
d_gene: NA

CDR3nt: TGTGCCAGCAATACCCTCGGGGGGGGGAGAGATACGCAGTATTTT
CDR3aa: CASNTLGGGRDTQYF
abundance: NA
v_gene: TRBV6-6
j_gene: TRBJ2-3
d_gene: TRBD2

CDR3nt: TGTGCCAGTAAGCCGGCGGGGACTAGCTACTACGAGCAGTACTTC
CDR3aa: CASKPAGTSYYEQYF
abundance: NA
v_gene: TRBV14
j_gene: TRBJ2-7
d_gene: TRBD2

CDR3nt: TGTGCCAGCAGTTTATCGATGGGGCGGCCCCAGGACGAGCAGTACTTC
CDR3aa: CASSLSMGRPQDEQYF
abundance: NA
v_gene: TRBV27
j_gene: TRBJ2-7
d_gene: NA

CDR3nt: TGTGCCAGCAGCATACGGACAGGGTCGGAACTGTTTTTT
CDR3aa: CASSIRTGSELFF
abundance: NA
v_gene: TRBV5-4
j_gene: TRBJ1-4
d_gene: TRBD1

CDR3nt: TGTGCCACCCTTGGGGGCCTTTACAATGAGCAGTTCTTC
CDR3aa: CATLGGLYNEQFF
abundance: NA
v_gene: TRBV24-1
j_gene: TRBJ2-1
d_gene: NA

CDR3nt: TGTGCCAGCAGTTTGACAAATCAGCCCCAGCATTTT
CDR3aa: CASSLTNQPQHF
abundance: NA
v_gene: TRBV28
j_gene: TRBJ1-5
d_gene: NA

CDR3nt: TGCGCCAGCAGCCAAGATGTACCGAGGAGTATCGCCTACAATGAGCAGTTCTTC
CDR3aa: CASSQDVPRSIAYNEQFF
abundance: once
v_gene: TRBV4-3
j_gene: TRBJ2-1
d_gene: NA

CDR3nt: TGCGCCAGCAGCCAAGCACCTAACGGGTACGAGCAGTACTTC
CDR3aa: CASSQAPNGYEQYF
abundance: NA
v_gene: TRBV4-1
j_gene: TRBJ2-7
d_gene: NA

CDR3nt: TGTGCCAGCAGCCCCGAGCCGGGTCGGGCCCAGCATTTT
CDR3aa: CASSPEPGRAQHF
abundance: NA
v_gene: TRBV11-2
j_gene: TRBJ1-5
d_gene: NA

CDR3nt: TGTGCCAGCCGCCTCTATAGCGGGGGGCTCAATGAGCAGTTCTTC
CDR3aa: CASRLYSGGLNEQFF
abundance: NA
v_gene: TRBV6-5
j_gene: TRBJ2-1
d_gene: TRBD2

CDR3nt: TGTGCCAGCAGCTTCTCCTTTGCGGTAAACTATGGCTACACCTTC
CDR3aa: CASSFSFAVNYGYTF
abundance: NA
v_gene: TRBV7-2
j_gene: TRBJ1-2
d_gene: NA

CDR3nt: TGTGCCAGCAGTCTAGGGACAGGGGCCCGGGATACGCAGTATTTT
CDR3aa: CASSLGTGARDTQYF
abundance: NA
v_gene: TRBV27
j_gene: TRBJ2-3
d_gene: TRBD1

CDR3nt: TGTGCCAGCAGTTACTCGAAGAGCTCTGGGGCCAACGTCCTGACTTTC
CDR3aa: CASSYSKSSGANVLTF
abundance: NA
v_gene: TRBV6-5
j_gene: TRBJ2-6
d_gene: NA

CDR3nt: TGCGCCAGCAGCCAAGCCTCCGGAGGTGCGAACACTGAAGCTTTCTTT
CDR3aa: CASSQASGGANTEAFF
abundance: NA
v_gene: TRBV4-1
j_gene: TRBJ1-1
d_gene: NA

CDR3nt: TGTGCCAGCAGCTTTGACGACAGGGGCTATGGCTACACCTTC
CDR3aa: CASSFDDRGYGYTF
abundance: few
v_gene: TRBV7-6
j_gene: TRBJ1-2
d_gene: TRBD1

CDR3nt: TGCGCCAGCAGACGACAGGGTTCGGTCACTGAAGCTTTCTTT
CDR3aa: CASRRQGSVTEAFF
abundance: NA
v_gene: TRBV5-1
j_gene: TRBJ1-1
d_gene: TRBD1

CDR3nt: TGTGCCAGCAGCTTAGACACAGATTCACCCCTCCACTTT
CDR3aa: CASSLDTDSPLHF
abundance: NA
v_gene: TRBV7-9
j_gene: TRBJ1-6
d_gene: NA

CDR3nt: TGTGCCACCAAAGGGACAGGGGACTCCTACGAGCAGTACTTC
CDR3aa: CATKGTGDSYEQYF
abundance: NA
v_gene: TRBV6-5
j_gene: TRBJ2-7
d_gene: TRBD1

CDR3nt: TGCGCCAGCAGCTTGGCGGGAGGAACAATCTCGGGAGAGCAGTACTTC
CDR3aa: CASSLAGGTISGEQYF
abundance: NA
v_gene: TRBV5-1
j_gene: TRBJ2-7
d_gene: TRBD2

CDR3nt: TGTGCCAGCAGCTTGTCTCACGGGACAGGGGGCACTGAAGCTTTCTTT
CDR3aa: CASSLSHGTGGTEAFF
abundance: NA
v_gene: TRBV7-9
j_gene: TRBJ1-1
d_gene: TRBD1

CDR3nt: TGTGCCAGCAGTCGCCTGGCGGGAGGTCGGAATGAGCAGTTCTTC
CDR3aa: CASSRLAGGRNEQFF
abundance: NA
v_gene: TRBV28
j_gene: TRBJ2-1
d_gene: TRBD2

CDR3nt: TGTGCCAGCAGTGGACCGGGACAGGGGCCGAATAAGTATAATTCACCCCTCCACTTT
CDR3aa: CASSGPGQGPNKYNSPLHF
abundance: NA
v_gene: TRBV28
j_gene: TRBJ1-6
d_gene: TRBD1

CDR3nt: TGTGCCAGCGGAGGGACTAGCGGGGGGGCGTTAATTTACAATGAGCAGTTCTTC
CDR3aa: CASGGTSGGALIYNEQFF
abundance: NA
v_gene: TRBV13
j_gene: TRBJ2-1
d_gene: TRBD2

CDR3nt: TGCGCCAGCAGCCAAGATCTAGCGGGGGGGCCGGTCGAGCAGTACTTC
CDR3aa: CASSQDLAGGPVEQYF
abundance: NA
v_gene: TRBV4-1
j_gene: TRBJ2-7
d_gene: TRBD2

CDR3nt: TGTGCCACCAGCAGAGCTCGCCCGGCCGGGGACAGCCTCAATCAGCCCCAGCATTTT
CDR3aa: CATSRARPAGDSLNQPQHF
abundance: NA
v_gene: TRBV15
j_gene: TRBJ1-5
d_gene: TRBD1

CDR3nt: TGTGCCAGCAGCCCAGGGGGTGGGATCGGGGCCGAGCAGTACTTC
CDR3aa: CASSPGGGIGAEQYF
abundance: NA
v_gene: TRBV7-2
j_gene: TRBJ2-7
d_gene: TRBD1

CDR3nt: TGTGCCAGCACCCCCGGCAGGGGGTATGGCTACACCTTC
CDR3aa: CASTPGRGYGYTF
abundance: NA
v_gene: TRBV5-6
j_gene: TRBJ1-2
d_gene: TRBD1

CDR3nt: TGTGCCACCAGCAGAGATCGGGGGTACAATCAGCCCCAGCATTTT
CDR3aa: CATSRDRGYNQPQHF
abundance: NA
v_gene: TRBV15
j_gene: TRBJ1-5
d_gene: NA

CDR3nt: TGTGCCAGCAGCAAAGGGACAGATAGCAATCAGCCCCAGCATTTT
CDR3aa: CASSKGTDSNQPQHF
abundance: NA
v_gene: TRBV5-6
j_gene: TRBJ1-5
d_gene: TRBD1

CDR3nt: TGTGCCAGCAGCCAAGAGGACAGGGGGCCTAGCAATCAGCCCCAGCATTTT
CDR3aa: CASSQEDRGPSNQPQHF
abundance: NA
v_gene: TRBV3-1/TRBV3-2
j_gene: TRBJ1-5
d_gene: TRBD1

CDR3nt: TGCGCCAGCAACCCGGACGGAGGGAACACTGAAGCTTTCTTT
CDR3aa: CASNPDGGNTEAFF
abundance: NA
v_gene: TRBV5-1
j_gene: TRBJ1-1
d_gene: NA

CDR3nt: TGTGCCAGCAGCAGGGACACGGGCTATGGCTACACCTTC
CDR3aa: CASSRDTGYGYTF
abundance: NA
v_gene: TRBV28
j_gene: TRBJ1-2
d_gene: NA

CDR3nt: TGTGCCAGCAGCCAGGGTCCAGGGGAGACCCAGTACTTC
CDR3aa: CASSQGPGETQYF
abundance: NA
v_gene: TRBV5-6
j_gene: TRBJ2-5
d_gene: NA

CDR3nt: TGTGCCAGCAGCGTTGATACCCGAGACAATGAGCAGTTCTTC
CDR3aa: CASSVDTRDNEQFF
abundance: NA
v_gene: TRBV9
j_gene: TRBJ2-1
d_gene: NA

CDR3nt: TGTGCCAGCTCCCCCGGAGCCGAAACTAATGAAAAACTGTTTTTT
CDR3aa: CASSPGAETNEKLFF
abundance: NA
v_gene: TRBV6-5
j_gene: TRBJ1-4
d_gene: NA